This TCR beta chain was profiled in a study of human T cells and chemical hapten exposure. Study-level background: Variation in per-sample TCR yields came mainly from small pooled library volume differences. Findings of the study overall: There was no change with DPC sensitization in TCRs above 1 in 1000 frequency.

To note about this clonotype: Antigen unknown.

Library construction involved attaching unique molecular identifiers to individual cDNA molecules, which allowed quantitative, reproducible TCR counting. In the study's own analysis: TCR counts had a median of approximately 87,000 per sample and spanned roughly 23,224 to 700,000. TCRdb used MiXCR to reprocess the reads, holding one entry per CDR3 protein. The V and J calls and clone size are TCRdb's, not the authors'. This table has around 3,100 distinct CDR3 sequences, 49% appearing once. Whole blood that had not been fractionated was the source of extracted total RNA. V lost 6 bases, J lost 7 bases, and 10 bases lay in between. The germline CDR1 and CDR2 sequences are ENHRY and SYGVKD. CDR3 length: 11 residues.

The chain combines TRBV10-3 with TRBJ2-7; D possibly corresponds to TRBD2 (6 bases). The sample consisted of whole blood. The TCR was taken from a human donor who had alopecia or was a healthy volunteer (not recorded which). Some clones in this sample may be carry-over from other donors' samples. This table probably holds off-target reads from a library built for another chain. CDR3: CAISEGREQYF. For the CDR3, the DNA is TGTGCCATCAGCGAGGGGAGGGAGCAGTACTTC.